This TCR beta chain came from a study of blood T cell repertoires in COVID-19. From germline, CDR1 is SGHRS and CDR2 YFSETQ. The CDR3 sequence is 14 residues long. V shed 4 bases and J 10 bases; nucleotides not matched to a gene: 10. This table comes from immunoSEQ multiplex PCR, and its TCRdb copy is limited to in-frame clones, with some not included. The table has some 150,000 clones, roughly 84% seen once. The chain carries TRBV5-1 and TRBJ2-1; 8 bases line up with TRBD2. The source material was PBMCs or T cells enriched from blood (not recorded which). This TCR was sampled from a human donor with acute COVID-19. The donor label of this sample is uncertain. The CDR3 nucleotides are TGCGCCAGCAGCCCCCCGGGACTAGGTATAGAGCAGTTCTTC. Protein product: CASSPPGLGIEQFF.